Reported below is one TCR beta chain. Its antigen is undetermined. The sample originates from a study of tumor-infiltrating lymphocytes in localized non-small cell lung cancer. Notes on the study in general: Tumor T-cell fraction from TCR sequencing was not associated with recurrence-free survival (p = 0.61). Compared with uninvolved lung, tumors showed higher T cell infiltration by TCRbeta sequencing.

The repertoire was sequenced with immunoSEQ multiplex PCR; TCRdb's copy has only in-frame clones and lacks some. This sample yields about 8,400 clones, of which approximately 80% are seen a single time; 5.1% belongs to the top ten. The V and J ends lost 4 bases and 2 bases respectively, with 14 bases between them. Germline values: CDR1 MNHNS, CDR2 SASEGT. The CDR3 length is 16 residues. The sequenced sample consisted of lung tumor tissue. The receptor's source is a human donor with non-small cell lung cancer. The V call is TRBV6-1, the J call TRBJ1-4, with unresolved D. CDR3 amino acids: CASSAYRAITNEKLFF. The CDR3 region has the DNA TGTGCCAGCAGTGCCTATAGGGCAATTACTAATGAAAAACTGTTTTTT.